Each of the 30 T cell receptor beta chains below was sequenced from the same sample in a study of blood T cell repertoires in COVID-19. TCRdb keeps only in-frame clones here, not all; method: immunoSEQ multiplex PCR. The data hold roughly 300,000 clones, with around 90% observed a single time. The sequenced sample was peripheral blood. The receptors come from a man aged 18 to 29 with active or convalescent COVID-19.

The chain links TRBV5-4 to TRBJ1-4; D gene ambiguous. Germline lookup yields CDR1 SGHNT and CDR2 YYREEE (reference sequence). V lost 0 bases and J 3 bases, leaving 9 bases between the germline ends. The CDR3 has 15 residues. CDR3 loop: CASSLESEANEKLFF. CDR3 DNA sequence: TGTGCCAGCAGCTTGGAGTCAGAGGCTAATGAAAAACTGTTTTTT.

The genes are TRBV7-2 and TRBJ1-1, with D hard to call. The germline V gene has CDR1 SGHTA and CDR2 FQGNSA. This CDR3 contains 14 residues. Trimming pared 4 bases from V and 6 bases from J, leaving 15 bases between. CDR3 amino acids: CASSWKYVLSEAFF. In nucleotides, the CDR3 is TGTGCCAGCAGCTGGAAATACGTACTATCTGAAGCTTTCTTT.

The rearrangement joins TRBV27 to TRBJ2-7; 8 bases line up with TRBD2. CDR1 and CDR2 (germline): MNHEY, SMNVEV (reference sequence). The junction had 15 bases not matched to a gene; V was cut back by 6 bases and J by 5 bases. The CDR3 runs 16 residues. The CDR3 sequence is CASRNIPGLDYHEQYF. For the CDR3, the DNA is TGTGCCAGCAGAAATATTCCGGGACTAGATTACCACGAGCAGTACTTC.

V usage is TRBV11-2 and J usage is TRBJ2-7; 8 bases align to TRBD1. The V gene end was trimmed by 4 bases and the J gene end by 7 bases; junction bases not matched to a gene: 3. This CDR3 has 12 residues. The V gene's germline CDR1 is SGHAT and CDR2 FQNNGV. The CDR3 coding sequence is TGTGCCAGCAGCTCGCAGGGGGCTGAGCAGTACTTC. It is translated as CASSSQGAEQYF.

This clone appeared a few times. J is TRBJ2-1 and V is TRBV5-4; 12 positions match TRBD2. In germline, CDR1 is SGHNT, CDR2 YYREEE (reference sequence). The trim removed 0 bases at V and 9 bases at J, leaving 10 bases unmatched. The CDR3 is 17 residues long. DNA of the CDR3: TGTGCCAGCAGCTTGGTGAGATCTAGCGGGGGGGCCGGTGAGCAGTTCTTC. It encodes CASSLVRSSGGAGEQFF.

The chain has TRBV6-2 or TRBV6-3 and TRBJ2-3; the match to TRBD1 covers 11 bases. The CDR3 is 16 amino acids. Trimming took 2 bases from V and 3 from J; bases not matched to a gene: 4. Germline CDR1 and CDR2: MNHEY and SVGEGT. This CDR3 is CASSYPRDRGTDTQYF. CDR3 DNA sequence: TGTGCCAGCAGTTACCCCCGGGACAGGGGGACAGATACGCAGTATTTT.

CDR3 DNA sequence: TGTGCCAGCAGCCGGGTAGCGGAAGAGACCCAGTACTTC. Its protein product is CASSRVAEETQYF. The chain combines TRBV3-1 (or the pseudogene TRBV3-2) with TRBJ2-5; TRBD2 might be the D (6 bases). The CDR3 consists of 13 residues. V was trimmed by 4 bases and J by 3 bases, leaving 9 bases between them. The V gene's germline CDR1 is LGHDT and CDR2 YNNKEL (reference sequence).

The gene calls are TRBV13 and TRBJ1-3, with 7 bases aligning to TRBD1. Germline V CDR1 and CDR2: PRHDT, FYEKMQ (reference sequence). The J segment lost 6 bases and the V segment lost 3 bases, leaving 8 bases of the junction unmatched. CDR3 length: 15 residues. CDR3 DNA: TGTGCCAGCAGCTTGACAGGGCCCTCGGTAAACACCATATATTTT. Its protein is CASSLTGPSVNTIYF.

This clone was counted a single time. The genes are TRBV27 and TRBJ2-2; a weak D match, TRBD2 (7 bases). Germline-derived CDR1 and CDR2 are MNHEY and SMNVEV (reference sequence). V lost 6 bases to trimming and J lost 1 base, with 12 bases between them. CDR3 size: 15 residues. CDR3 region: CASRRGAENTGELFF. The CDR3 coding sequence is TGTGCCAGCAGACGGGGGGCCGAGAACACCGGGGAGCTGTTTTTT.

CDR3 bases: TGTGCCATCAGTGATACCGCCAGCACCGGGGAGCTGTTTTTT. Protein sequence: CAISDTASTGELFF. The chain carries TRBV10-3 and TRBJ2-2; D ambiguous. Trimming took 3 bases from V and 4 from J, leaving 9 bases between them. From germline, CDR1 is ENHRY and CDR2 SYGVKD. This CDR3 spans 14 amino acids.

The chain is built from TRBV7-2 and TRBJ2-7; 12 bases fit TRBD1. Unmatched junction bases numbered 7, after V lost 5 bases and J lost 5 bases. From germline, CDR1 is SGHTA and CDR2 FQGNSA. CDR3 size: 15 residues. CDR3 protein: CASSPYRDRGHEQYF. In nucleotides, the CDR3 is TGTGCCAGCAGCCCATACCGGGACAGGGGGCACGAGCAGTACTTC.

In DNA form, the CDR3 reads TGTGCCAGCAGTCAGCTAGCGGGGGGTGACTATCCCCGGGACACCTACGAGCAGTACTTC. Translated, it gives CASSQLAGGDYPRDTYEQYF. The rearrangement uses TRBV2 and TRBJ2-7; 11 bases match TRBD2. The junction had 20 bases not matched to a gene; V was cut back by 5 bases and J by 2 bases. The germline V gene encodes CDR1 SNHLY and CDR2 FYNNEI. The CDR3 sequence is 20 residues long.

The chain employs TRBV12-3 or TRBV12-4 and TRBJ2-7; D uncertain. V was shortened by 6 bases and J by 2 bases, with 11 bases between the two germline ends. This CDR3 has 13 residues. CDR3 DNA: TGTGCCAGCAGCCTTGTGAGCCCCTACGAGCAGTACTTC. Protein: CASSLVSPYEQYF.

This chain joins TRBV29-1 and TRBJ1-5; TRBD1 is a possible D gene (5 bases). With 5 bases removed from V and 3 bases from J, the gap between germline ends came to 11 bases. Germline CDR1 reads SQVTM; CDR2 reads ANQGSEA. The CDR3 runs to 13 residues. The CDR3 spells CSVLQGHNQPQHF. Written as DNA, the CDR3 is TGCAGCGTTCTGCAGGGTCACAATCAGCCCCAGCATTTT.

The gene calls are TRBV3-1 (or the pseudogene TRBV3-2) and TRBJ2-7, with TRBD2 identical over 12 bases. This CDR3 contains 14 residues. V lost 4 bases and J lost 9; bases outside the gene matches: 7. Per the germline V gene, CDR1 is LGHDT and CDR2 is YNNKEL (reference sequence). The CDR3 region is CASSRTSGGSWQYF. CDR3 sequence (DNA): TGTGCCAGCAGCCGTACTAGCGGGGGGTCGTGGCAGTACTTC.

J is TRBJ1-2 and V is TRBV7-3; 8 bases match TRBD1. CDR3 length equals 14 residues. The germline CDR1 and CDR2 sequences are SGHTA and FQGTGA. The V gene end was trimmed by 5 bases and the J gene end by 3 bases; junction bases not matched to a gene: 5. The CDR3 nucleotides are TGTGCCAGCAGCCCGACAGGGGTGGACTATGGCTACACCTTC. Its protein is CASSPTGVDYGYTF.

The CDR3 DNA reads as TGCGCCAGCAGCCCTTCTACCGGGACAGGGGCTGAAAAACTGTTTTTT. Amino acid sequence: CASSPSTGTGAEKLFF. The J gene is TRBJ1-4, the V gene TRBV4-3, with TRBD1 matching over 10 bases. The V gene end was trimmed by 4 bases and the J gene end by 7 bases; junction bases not matched to a gene: 9. Looked up from germline, CDR1 is LGHNA and CDR2 is YSLEER. This CDR3 spans 16 amino acids.

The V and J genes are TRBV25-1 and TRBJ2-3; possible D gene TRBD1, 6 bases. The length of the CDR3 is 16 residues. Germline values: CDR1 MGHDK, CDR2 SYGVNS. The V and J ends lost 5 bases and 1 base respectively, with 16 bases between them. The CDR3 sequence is CASSQTQGLGTDTQYF. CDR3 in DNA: TGTGCCAGCAGTCAAACGCAGGGGTTAGGCACAGATACGCAGTATTTT.

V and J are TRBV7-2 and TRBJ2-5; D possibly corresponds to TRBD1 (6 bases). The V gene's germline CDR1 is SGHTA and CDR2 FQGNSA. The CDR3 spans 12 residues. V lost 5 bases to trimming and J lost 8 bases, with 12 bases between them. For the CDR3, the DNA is TGTGCCAGCAGCCGGGACATATTAACCCAGTACTTC. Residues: CASSRDILTQYF.

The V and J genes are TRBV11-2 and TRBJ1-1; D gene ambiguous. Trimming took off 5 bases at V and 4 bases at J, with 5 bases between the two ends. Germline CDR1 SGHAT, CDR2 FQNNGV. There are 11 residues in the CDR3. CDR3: CASSRSTEAFF. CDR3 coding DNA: TGTGCCAGCAGCCGGTCCACTGAAGCTTTCTTT.

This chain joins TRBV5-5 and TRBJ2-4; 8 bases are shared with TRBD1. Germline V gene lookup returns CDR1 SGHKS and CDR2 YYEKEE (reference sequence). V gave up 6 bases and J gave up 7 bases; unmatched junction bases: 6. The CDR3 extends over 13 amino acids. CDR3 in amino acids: CASNLDRGNIQYF. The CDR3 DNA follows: TGTGCCAGCAACCTTGACAGGGGCAACATTCAGTACTTC.

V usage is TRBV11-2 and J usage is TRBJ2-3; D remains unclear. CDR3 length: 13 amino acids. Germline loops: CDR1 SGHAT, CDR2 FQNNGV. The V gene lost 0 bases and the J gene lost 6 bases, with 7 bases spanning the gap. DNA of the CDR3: TGTGCCAGCAGCTTAGATTATGCGGATACGCAGTATTTT. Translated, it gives CASSLDYADTQYF.

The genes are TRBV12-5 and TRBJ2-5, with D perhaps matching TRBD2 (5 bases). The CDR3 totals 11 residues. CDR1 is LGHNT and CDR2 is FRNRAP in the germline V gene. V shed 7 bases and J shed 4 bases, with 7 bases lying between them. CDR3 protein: CASARGETQYF. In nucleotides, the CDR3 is TGTGCTAGTGCACGGGGAGAGACCCAGTACTTC.

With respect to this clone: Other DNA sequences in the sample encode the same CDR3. This CDR3 reads CASSVAGGSYNEQFF. CDR3 nucleotide sequence: TGTGCCAGCAGCGTAGCGGGGGGGTCCTACAATGAGCAGTTCTTC. The V call is TRBV9, the J call TRBJ2-1, with 8 bases lining up with TRBD2. The CDR3 extends over 15 amino acids. Germline assignment: CDR1 SGDLS and CDR2 YYNGEE. V was clipped by 0 bases and J by 1 base; unmatched bases: 0.

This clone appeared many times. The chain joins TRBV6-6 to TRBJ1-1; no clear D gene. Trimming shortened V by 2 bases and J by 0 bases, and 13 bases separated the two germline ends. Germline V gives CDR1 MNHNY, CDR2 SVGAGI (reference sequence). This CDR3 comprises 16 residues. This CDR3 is CASSYPGRALNTEAFF. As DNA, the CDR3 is TGTGCCAGCAGTTACCCCGGGAGAGCGTTGAACACTGAAGCTTTCTTT.

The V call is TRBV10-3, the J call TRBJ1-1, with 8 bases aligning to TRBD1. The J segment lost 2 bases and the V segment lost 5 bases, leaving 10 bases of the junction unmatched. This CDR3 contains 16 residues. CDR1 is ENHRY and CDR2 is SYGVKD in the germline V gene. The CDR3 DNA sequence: TGTGCCATCAGTACTCCTTCGGACAGGGACAACACTGAAGCTTTCTTT. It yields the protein CAISTPSDRDNTEAFF.

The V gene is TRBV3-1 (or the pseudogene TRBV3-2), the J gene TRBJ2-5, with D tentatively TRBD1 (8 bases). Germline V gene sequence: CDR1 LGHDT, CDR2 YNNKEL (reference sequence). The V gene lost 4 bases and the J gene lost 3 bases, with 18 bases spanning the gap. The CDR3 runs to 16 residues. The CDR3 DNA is TGTGCCAGCAGCCCCTGGACAGGGAGGGGGGAAGAGACCCAGTACTTC. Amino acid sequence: CASSPWTGRGEETQYF.

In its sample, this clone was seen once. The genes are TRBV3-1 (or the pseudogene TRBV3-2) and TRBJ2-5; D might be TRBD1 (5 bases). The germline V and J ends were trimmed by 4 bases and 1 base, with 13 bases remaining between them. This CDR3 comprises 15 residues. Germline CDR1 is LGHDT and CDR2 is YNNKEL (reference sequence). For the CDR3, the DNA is TGTGCCAGCAGCCGCCTGGGTGGGGCCCAAGAGACCCAGTACTTC. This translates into CASSRLGGAQETQYF.

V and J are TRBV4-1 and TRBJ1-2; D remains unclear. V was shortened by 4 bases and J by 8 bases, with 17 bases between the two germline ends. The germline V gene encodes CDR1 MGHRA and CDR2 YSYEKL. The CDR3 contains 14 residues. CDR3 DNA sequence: TGCGCCAGCAGCCGCTCCCAAGAGGGTAGGGGCTACACCTTC. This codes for CASSRSQEGRGYTF.

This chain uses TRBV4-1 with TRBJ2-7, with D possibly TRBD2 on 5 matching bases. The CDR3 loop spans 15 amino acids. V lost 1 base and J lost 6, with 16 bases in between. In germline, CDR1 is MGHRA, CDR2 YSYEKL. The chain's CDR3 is CASSQGTAVRGEQYF. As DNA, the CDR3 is TGCGCCAGCAGCCAAGGGACGGCCGTCCGGGGCGAGCAGTACTTC.